The 13 T cell receptor beta chains in this list originate from one sample, sequenced in a study of CXCR3-negative and CXCR3-positive naive CD8 T cells. Whole-study findings and limits: CXCR3-positive naive cells had TRB CDR3s that were more hydrophobic than CXCR3-negative naive cells had.

The study made its TRB cDNA libraries by 5' RACE, adding UMI labels. After re-calling the 5' RACE reads, TCRdb lists one entry per CDR3 protein, DNA absent. This table lists some 140,000 distinct CDR3 sequences. These TCRs' antigens remain unknown. The sample comprised naive CXCR3+ CD8+ T cells from blood. This sample's subset: CD45RO-CCR7+CD27+CD95- naive CD8+ T cells expressing CXCR3 (TNR3+). These receptors all come from a human donor in good health. Some clones in this sample may be carry-over from other donors' samples.

The V call is TRBV4-2, the J call TRBJ2-1; the D call from TCRdb, TRBD2, cannot be confirmed without DNA. The CDR3 is 20 amino acids. Per germline, CDR1 LGHNA and CDR2 YNFKEQ. The CDR3: CASSQDKLAGVQHSYNEQFF.

The V and J genes are TRBV5-1 and TRBJ1-1. This CDR3 comprises 15 residues. Per germline, CDR1 SGHRS and CDR2 YFSETQ. The CDR3 sequence is CASSPPGAMNTEAFF.

The V gene is TRBV3-1, the J gene TRBJ1-2. The CDR3 extends over 16 amino acids. Germline loops: CDR1 LGHDT, CDR2 YNNKEL (reference sequence). The CDR3 spells CASSQGPVSFNYGYTF. Filled out from reference TRBV3-1 and TRBJ1-2, the complete variable domain reads DTAVSQTPKYLVTQMGNDKSIKCEQNLGHDTMYWYKQDSKKFLKIMFSYNNKELIINETVPNRFSPKSPDKAHLNLHINSLELGDSAVYFCASSQGPVSFNYGYTFGSGTRLTVV.

This chain links TRBV27 with TRBJ1-2; TCRdb calls TRBD1, which cannot be checked without DNA. CDR3 length equals 14 residues. Germline CDR1 reads MNHEY; CDR2 reads SMNVEV (reference sequence). The chain's CDR3 is CASSDSSRGYGYTF.

This rearrangement joins TRBV7-9 to TRBJ1-2; without DNA, the TCRdb call of TRBD1 cannot be checked. Germline V gene sequence: CDR1 SEHNR, CDR2 FQNEAQ (reference sequence). The CDR3 is 12 amino acids. This CDR3 is CASSSTGYGYTF.

This rearrangement joins TRBV24-1 to TRBJ2-7. The CDR3 is 13 residues long. Germline CDR1 reads KGHDR; CDR2 reads SFDVKD. CDR3 sequence: CATTPRRKYEQYF.

The V and J genes are TRBV2 and TRBJ1-2; the D call from TCRdb, TRBD1, cannot be confirmed without DNA. From germline, CDR1 is SNHLY and CDR2 FYNNEI. CDR3 length equals 16 residues. CDR3: CASRPVTFPANYGYTF.

CDR3 loop: CASSPGTQETQYF. The rearrangement joins TRBV7-6 to TRBJ2-5; lacking DNA, the TRBD1 call made by TCRdb goes unchecked. This CDR3 has 13 amino acids. Looked up from germline, CDR1 is SGHVS and CDR2 is FNYEAQ.

CDR3 sequence: CSVEAGVYNEQFF. The genes are TRBV29-1 and TRBJ2-1; no DNA is available, so the TRBD2 call from TCRdb remains unchecked. Per the germline V gene, CDR1 is SQVTM and CDR2 is ANQGSEA. This CDR3 is built from 13 residues.

The chain combines TRBV2 with TRBJ2-1; absent DNA, TCRdb's TRBD1 call cannot be checked. Germline V gene data show CDR1 as SNHLY and CDR2 as FYNNEI. The CDR3 sequence is 20 residues long. CDR3 sequence: CASSKPGRHTLRDYYNEQFF. The variable domain in full, completed from reference TRBV2 and TRBJ2-1, reads EPEVTQTPSHQVTQMGQEVILRCVPISNHLYFYWYRQILGQKVEFLVSFYNNEISEKSEIFDDQFSVERPDGSNFTLKIRSTKLEDSAMYFCASSKPGRHTLRDYYNEQFFGPGTRLTVL.

The CDR3 sequence is CASSLEQGGDYGYTF. The chain combines TRBV7-6 with TRBJ1-2; TCRdb indicates TRBD1, and absent DNA this call remains unverified. Per germline, CDR1 SGHVS and CDR2 FNYEAQ. The CDR3 has 15 amino acids.

V and J are TRBV5-5 and TRBJ2-7; TCRdb proposes TRBD2, but this gene call is untestable without DNA. Germline V gene data show CDR1 as SGHKS and CDR2 as YYEKEE (reference sequence). The CDR3 runs to 14 residues. The CDR3 sequence: CASSRGLASYEQYF.

The chain recombines TRBV7-3 with TRBJ2-7; the D call from TCRdb, TRBD2, cannot be confirmed without DNA. Germline V gives CDR1 SGHTA, CDR2 FQGTGA. This CDR3 is 19 amino acids long. This chain's CDR3 is CASSLAWEVDVPSSYEQYF.